This T cell receptor beta chain emerged from a study of glioma-infiltrating T cells. Using RNA template, CDR3s of TCR alpha and beta were amplified with iRepertoire arm-PCR. MiXCR, applied by TCRdb to the multiplex PCR reads, yields one record per CDR3 protein. This sample has over 130,000 distinct CDR3 sequences, with around 40% found just once. The CDR3 spans 16 residues. The J segment lost 4 bases and the V segment lost 4 bases, leaving 8 bases of the junction unmatched. In germline, CDR1 is MNHEY, CDR2 SMNVEV (reference sequence). This sequence joins TRBV27 and TRBJ2-1; 9 positions agree with TRBD1. The sample was glioma tissue, nonneoplastic brain tissue, or PBMCs (not recorded which). The receptor was derived from a human donor with low-grade glioma or glioblastoma, undergoing nonglioma brain surgery, or in good health (not recorded which). CDR3 region: CASSSIPGQGYNEQFF. In nucleotides, the CDR3 is TGTGCCAGCAGTTCGATACCGGGACAGGGATACAATGAGCAGTTCTTC.